The 23 T cell receptor beta chains below all came from one sample that was sequenced in a study of CD8 T cells in ankylosing spondylitis. Study results and caveats: A TCR beta motif of eight highly homologous variants appeared characteristic of ankylosing spondylitis blood.

Their cognate antigens are unknown. TCRdb fed the 5' RACE reads into MiXCR, producing one record per CDR3 protein. This table has 650,000 to 800,000 distinct CDR3 sequences, 15% to 20% appearing once. Sequencing was performed on blood, either unsorted or a sorted T cell fraction (not recorded which). These receptors came from a male donor with ankylosing spondylitis.

In this sample, this clonotype turned up many times. The V gene is TRBV29-1, the J gene TRBJ1-1, with D unresolved. This CDR3 region has 12 residues. With 4 bases removed from V and 4 bases from J, the gap between germline ends came to 10 bases. Germline-derived CDR1 and CDR2 are SQVTM and ANQGSEA. Here the CDR3 reads CSVVQSSTEAFF. The DNA for the CDR3 is TGCAGCGTTGTTCAATCGAGCACTGAAGCTTTCTTT.

Written as DNA, the CDR3 is TGTGCCAGCAGTGAAGGTGGTACGGGATTCCCCAATGAGCAGTTCTTC. Its protein is CASSEGGTGFPNEQFF. J is TRBJ2-1 and V is TRBV6-1; possible D gene TRBD2, 5 bases. Trimming pared 1 base from V and 6 bases from J, leaving 16 bases between. CDR3 length: 16 amino acids. The germline gives CDR1 MNHNS, CDR2 SASEGT.

This clonotype appeared many times. The chain has TRBV10-3 and TRBJ2-5; the match to TRBD1 covers 9 bases. The CDR3 covers 14 residues. Germline V gene sequence: CDR1 ENHRY, CDR2 SYGVKD. V shed 5 bases and J 4 bases; nucleotides not matched to a gene: 5. The CDR3 region is CAISTGQGRETQYF. CDR3 sequence (DNA): TGTGCCATCAGTACGGGACAGGGCCGAGAGACCCAGTACTTC.

In its sample, this clonotype was seen many times. The V call is TRBV12-3 or TRBV12-4, the J call TRBJ2-5, with 8 bases that match TRBD2. The CDR3 contains 16 residues. The junction had 8 bases not matched to a gene; V was cut back by 0 bases and J by 5 bases. CDR3 residues: CASSLALSGSRETQYF. The CDR3 region has the DNA TGTGCCAGCAGTTTAGCGCTCAGCGGGAGCAGGGAGACCCAGTACTTC.

The rearrangement joins TRBV12-3 or TRBV12-4 to TRBJ1-4; D might be TRBD1 (6 bases). V shed 5 bases and J shed 4 bases, with 23 bases lying between them. The CDR3 is made up of 18 amino acids. The CDR3 loop reads CASSPTFGTFKGNEKLFF. The CDR3 region has the DNA TGTGCCAGCAGTCCTACCTTCGGGACATTCAAGGGTAATGAAAAACTGTTTTTT.

The chain couples TRBV5-1 to TRBJ2-1; 16 bases are a match to TRBD2. The CDR3 contains 19 residues. V gave up 1 base and J gave up 7 bases; unmatched junction bases: 11. Germline-derived CDR1 and CDR2 are SGHRS and YFSETQ. As DNA, the CDR3 is TGCGCCAGCAGCTTGACCTCCTGGGGACTAGCGGGAGGGAGGAATGAGCAGTTCTTC. Protein sequence: CASSLTSWGLAGGRNEQFF. Full variable domain (outside the CDR3, taken from reference TRBV5-1 and TRBJ2-1): KAGVTQTPRYLIKTRGQQVTLSCSPISGHRSVSWYQQTPGQGLQFLFEYFSETQRNKGNFPGRFSGRQFSNSRSEMNVSTLELGDSALYLCASSLTSWGLAGGRNEQFFGPGTRLTVL.

The chain has TRBV12-3 or TRBV12-4 and TRBJ1-2; the D gene is possibly TRBD1 (6 bases). The CDR3 sequence is 14 residues long. V shed 4 bases and J shed 7 bases, with 16 bases lying between them. CDR3 sequence: CASSSPTGAVGYTF. The DNA of the CDR3 is TGTGCCAGCAGTTCCCCGACGGGGGCGGTTGGCTACACCTTC.

This clonotype was counted only a few times. This chain uses TRBV15 with TRBJ1-2; the D is unclear. Trimming cost V 2 bases and J 3 bases, with 7 bases left between them. CDR3 length: 13 residues. From germline, CDR1 is LNHNV and CDR2 YYDKDF (reference sequence). The CDR3 DNA follows: TGTGCCACCAGCAGATCAAGGGACTATGGCTACACCTTC. Translation: CATSRSRDYGYTF.

There are a few counts of this clonotype. The V call is TRBV7-2, the J call TRBJ1-3; D remains unclear. Germline values: CDR1 SGHTA, CDR2 FQGNSA. This CDR3 is 15 amino acids long. The V end was cut by 4 bases, the J end by 0 bases, with 10 bases between. In DNA form, the CDR3 reads TGTGCCAGCAGCTCCGGGATCGTCTCTGGAAACACCATATATTTT. Protein: CASSSGIVSGNTIYF.

This clonotype has just a few counts. The chain carries TRBV7-3 and TRBJ2-1; 7 nucleotides align to TRBD2. CDR3 length: 15 residues. Germline V lookup: CDR1 SGHTA, CDR2 FQGTGA. V was clipped by 0 bases and J by 4 bases; unmatched bases: 3. DNA of the CDR3: TGTGCCAGCAGCTTAACGCGGGAGTGGTACAATGAGCAGTTCTTC. Translating gives CASSLTREWYNEQFF. The complete variable domain, with remaining parts taken from reference TRBV7-3 and TRBJ2-1, reads GAGVSQTPSNKVTEKGKYVELRCDPISGHTALYWYRQSLGQGPEFLIYFQGTGAADDSGLPNDRFFAVRPEGSVSTLKIQRTERGDSAVYLCASSLTREWYNEQFFGPGTRLTVL.

This clonotype was counted a few times. The chain combines TRBV20-1 with TRBJ1-3; D remains ambiguous. The CDR3 totals 15 residues. V shed 3 bases and J shed 0 bases, with 12 bases lying between them. Germline V gene data show CDR1 as DFQATT and CDR2 as SNEGSKA (reference sequence). The CDR3 region has the DNA TGCAGTGCTAGCCGGGGTGGGAGCTCTGGAAACACCATATATTTT. As protein: CSASRGGSSGNTIYF.

This clonotype was picked up a small number of times. The chain combines TRBV5-6 with TRBJ2-1, with unresolved D. The CDR3 is made up of 15 amino acids. The ends were cut back, 1 base at V and 3 bases at J, with 11 bases in the middle. From germline, CDR1 is SGHDT and CDR2 YYEEEE. CDR3 in amino acids: CASSLWHWVYNEQFF. The CDR3, as DNA: TGTGCCAGCAGCTTGTGGCATTGGGTCTACAATGAGCAGTTCTTC.

This CDR3 reads CASSLEVSGRYNEQFF. In DNA, the CDR3 is TGCGCCAGCAGCTTGGAGGTTTCGGGTAGATACAATGAGCAGTTCTTC. V is TRBV5-1 and J is TRBJ2-1; D gene uncertain. Trimming took off 0 bases at V and 4 bases at J, with 14 bases between the two ends. The CDR3 totals 16 residues. Looked up from germline, CDR1 is SGHRS and CDR2 is YFSETQ.

This clonotype was counted between two and nine times. The V gene is TRBV30, the J gene TRBJ1-1; tentatively, D is TRBD1 (5 bases). The V and J ends lost 5 bases and 4 bases respectively, with 14 bases between them. Germline CDR1 reads GTSNPN; CDR2 reads SVGIG (reference sequence). This CDR3 is 13 amino acids long. Written as DNA, the CDR3 is TGTGCCTGGGGGGGGGGATGGTCCACTGAAGCTTTCTTT. Its translation: CAWGGGWSTEAFF.

The chain combines TRBV29-1 with TRBJ2-1, with 8 positions matching TRBD1. Germline V gene lookup returns CDR1 SQVTM and CDR2 ANQGSEA. This CDR3 has 13 residues. J gave up 5 bases and V 2 bases, and 2 bases lay outside the gene matches. The CDR3 sequence is CSVERGQDNEQFF. CDR3 in DNA: TGCAGCGTTGAAAGGGGACAGGACAATGAGCAGTTCTTC.

The chain combines TRBV12-3 or TRBV12-4 with TRBJ2-3, with TRBD1 matching over 8 bases. The V and J ends lost 6 bases and 4 bases, in that order; junction bases with no gene match: 3. This CDR3 region has 13 residues. The CDR3 region is CASRDRVPDTQYF. CDR3 sequence (DNA): TGTGCCAGCAGGGACAGGGTTCCAGATACGCAGTATTTT.

This clonotype was counted at least ten times. The chain is built from TRBV5-1 and TRBJ2-1; TRBD2 matches at 11 bases. This CDR3 is 16 amino acids long. Germline trimming cut 0 bases from V and 8 bases from J; bases unmatched to any gene: 7. Germline V CDR1 and CDR2: SGHRS, YFSETQ. The CDR3 nucleotides are TGCGCCAGCAGCTTGGCCGTAGCGGGAGGGCGCGATGAGCAGTTCTTC. Translated, it gives CASSLAVAGGRDEQFF.

This clonotype was seen a few times. CDR3 protein: CASSLAQSPQRAYGYTF. The CDR3 region has the DNA TGTGCCAGCAGCTTGGCCCAAAGTCCGCAACGGGCCTATGGCTACACCTTC. The chain uses TRBV5-6 and TRBJ1-2; D gene unclear. The CDR3 has 17 residues. Trimming removed 0 bases from V and 4 bases from J, with 19 bases in between. The germline CDR1 and CDR2 sequences are SGHDT and YYEEEE.

In its sample, this clonotype was seen a few times. The CDR3 coding sequence is TGTGCCAGCAGTCCCCGGGTGGCGGGAGGGGGAAACACCGGGGAGCTGTTTTTT. Translating it yields CASSPRVAGGGNTGELFF. The chain has TRBV12-3 or TRBV12-4 and TRBJ2-2; the match to TRBD2 covers 9 bases. J lost 2 bases, V lost 5 bases, and 12 bases had no gene match. The CDR3 is 18 residues long.

This clonotype was detected only a few times. The chain links TRBV7-8 to TRBJ1-6, with TRBD1 as a possible D gene (6 bases). Trimming stripped 5 bases from V and 3 bases from J, with 17 bases between. Germline CDR1 reads SGHVS; CDR2 reads FQNEAQ. This CDR3 has 17 amino acids. CDR3 coding DNA: TGTGCCAGCAGCAGAAACAGGGCCTTAGGCTATAATTCACCCCTCCACTTT. It is translated as CASSRNRALGYNSPLHF.

The table lists this clonotype with many counts. This chain's CDR3 is CASSRATGELFF. The CDR3, as DNA: TGTGCCAGCAGTCGGGCGACCGGGGAGCTGTTTTTT. The chain joins TRBV12-3 or TRBV12-4 to TRBJ2-2; D gene ambiguous. The V gene lost 5 bases and the J gene lost 5 bases, with 6 bases spanning the gap. The CDR3 extends over 12 amino acids.

The chain joins TRBV7-2 to TRBJ1-2; 8 bases match TRBD1. Germline V gives CDR1 SGHTA, CDR2 FQGNSA. V was clipped by 5 bases and J by 4 bases; unmatched bases: 9. The CDR3 sequence is 15 residues long. The chain's CDR3 is CASSQKQTGVYGYTF. DNA for the CDR3: TGTGCCAGCAGCCAAAAACAGACAGGGGTCTATGGCTACACCTTC.

This clonotype was seen a few times. The chain links TRBV20-1 to TRBJ2-7, with D perhaps assigned TRBD1 or TRBD2 (5 bases each). Germline V gives CDR1 DFQATT, CDR2 SNEGSKA (reference sequence). The CDR3 length is 15 residues. Trimming stripped 4 bases from V and 4 bases from J, with 20 bases between. CDR3 nucleotide sequence: TGCAGTGCTAACCCCGCTAGAGGGGCGCAGTACGAGCAGTACTTC. Amino acid sequence: CSANPARGAQYEQYF.